This entry lists 17 T cell receptor beta chains sequenced from one sample in a study of T cell responses to AZD1222 COVID-19 vaccine. Using immunoSEQ multiplex PCR, the repertoire was profiled, and TCRdb retains in-frame clones only, with some absent. Of 150,000 to 200,000 clones in the sample, about nine tenths are singletons; the top ten hold less than 1.5%. The material was peripheral blood, obtained 28 days after the second AZD1222 dose. Receptors originate from an adult who received the AZD1222 COVID-19 vaccine.

This clone has just a few counts. The chain uses TRBV11-2 and TRBJ1-6; tentatively, D is TRBD1 (5 bases). Trimming cost V 1 base and J 9 bases, with 13 bases left between them. CDR1 is SGHAT, CDR2 FQNNGV, per germline. This CDR3 comprises 15 residues. DNA for the CDR3: TGTGCCAGCAGCTTAGGTTCGGGGCTGGGTTCACCCCTCCACTTT. Protein product: CASSLGSGLGSPLHF.

The chain joins TRBV29-1 to TRBJ2-7; 11 nucleotides match TRBD1. V was clipped by 0 bases and J by 4 bases; unmatched bases: 5. This CDR3 spans 15 amino acids. The germline V gene encodes CDR1 SQVTM and CDR2 ANQGSEA. CDR3 sequence reads: CSVEDGTGGRYEQYF. The CDR3 nucleotides are TGCAGCGTTGAAGACGGGACAGGGGGTCGGTACGAGCAGTACTTC.

The gene calls are TRBV10-1 and TRBJ1-1; D is unclear. The CDR3 is 15 residues long. Germline V gene data show CDR1 as WNHNN and CDR2 as SYGVQD (reference sequence). V was trimmed by 0 bases and J by 3 bases, leaving 11 bases between them. The CDR3 DNA sequence: TGCGCCAGCAGTGAGTCGATAGGTGGGCACACTGAAGCTTTCTTT. It specifies CASSESIGGHTEAFF.

V is TRBV5-1 and J is TRBJ1-5; tentatively, D is TRBD1 (6 bases). The CDR3 sequence is 14 residues long. V lost 0 bases and J lost 8, with 12 bases in between. The V gene's germline CDR1 is SGHRS and CDR2 YFSETQ. CDR3 sequence: CASSLGLAGEPQHF. As DNA, the CDR3 is TGCGCCAGCAGCTTGGGCCTAGCAGGGGAGCCCCAGCATTTT.

In DNA form, the CDR3 reads TGCGCCAGCAGCCAAGATCCCCCAGGCAATCAGCCCCAGCATTTT. Its protein is CASSQDPPGNQPQHF. The chain combines TRBV4-1 with TRBJ1-5; D call uncertain. The germline V and J ends were trimmed by 0 bases and 2 bases, with 8 bases remaining between them. This CDR3 region has 15 residues. Germline values: CDR1 MGHRA, CDR2 YSYEKL.

This chain connects TRBV6-1 to TRBJ2-3; D is undetermined. Trimming stripped 2 bases from V and 3 bases from J, with 6 bases between. Looked up from germline, CDR1 is MNHNS and CDR2 is SASEGT. The CDR3 is 13 amino acids. CDR3 DNA: TGTGCCAGCAGTGAACCGGCGACAGATACGCAGTATTTT. It translates to CASSEPATDTQYF.

The chain recombines TRBV3-1 (or the pseudogene TRBV3-2) with TRBJ2-7, with 11 bases matching TRBD2. CDR3 size: 15 residues. Losses at the gene ends were 2 bases for V and 2 bases for J; bases not matched to a gene: 2. CDR1 and CDR2 (germline): LGHDT, YNNKEL (reference sequence). CDR3 sequence: CASSQRLAGPYEQYF. The CDR3 nucleotides read TGTGCCAGCAGCCAACGACTAGCGGGGCCCTACGAGCAGTACTTC.

A word on this clone: Germline is not matched at one junction end, which may reflect a read error. The chain links TRBV7-2 to TRBJ1-2; TRBD1 agrees at 8 bases. The CDR3 consists of 11 residues. Germline loops: CDR1 SGHTA, CDR2 FQGNSA. This CDR3 is CASSPGGRVAF. DNA for the CDR3: TGTGCCAGCAGCCCAGGGGGCAGGGTCGCCTTC.

The J gene is TRBJ2-2, the V gene TRBV7-2; D unclear. This CDR3 spans 14 amino acids. CDR1 and CDR2 from the germline V gene are SGHTA and FQGNSA. V lost 5 bases, J lost 5 bases, and 12 bases lay in between. The CDR3 is CASSPAYGTGELFF. The CDR3 nucleotides read TGTGCCAGCAGCCCCGCCTATGGAACCGGGGAGCTGTTTTTT.

V is TRBV10-1 and J is TRBJ2-7, with 13 bases identical to TRBD2. The CDR3 has 17 amino acids. The germline V gene encodes CDR1 WNHNN and CDR2 SYGVQD (reference sequence). With V trimmed by 5 bases and J by 4 bases, 11 bases remained unmatched. The CDR3 sequence: CASSPLAGGPSPYEQYF. DNA for the CDR3: TGCGCCAGCAGTCCACTAGCGGGAGGGCCCAGCCCTTACGAGCAGTACTTC.

This clone was counted a few times. J is TRBJ1-2 and V is TRBV3-1 (or the pseudogene TRBV3-2); 8 bases are a match to TRBD1. This CDR3 region has 17 residues. V gave up 1 base and J gave up 4 bases; unmatched junction bases: 11. Germline loops: CDR1 LGHDT, CDR2 YNNKEL (reference sequence). The CDR3 DNA is TGTGCCAGCAGCCAAGGTCGACTGGACAGGGAAGGCTATGGCTACACCTTC. Protein product: CASSQGRLDREGYGYTF.

The chain employs TRBV27 and TRBJ2-3; weak D call: TRBD2 (5 bases). The CDR3 has 17 residues. V was shortened by 8 bases and J by 1 base, with 22 bases between the two germline ends. The germline V gene encodes CDR1 MNHEY and CDR2 SMNVEV (reference sequence). This chain's CDR3 is CASGRRESVMGTDTQYF. The CDR3 bases are TGTGCCAGCGGTCGTCGGGAATCGGTGATGGGCACAGATACGCAGTATTTT.

The genes are TRBV11-1 and TRBJ1-6, with D unclear. Germline V CDR1 and CDR2: SGHAT, FQDESV (reference sequence). The CDR3 extends over 13 amino acids. Deletions cut 1 base from V and 10 bases from J, with 8 bases between. The CDR3 nucleotides are TGTGCCAGCAGCTTAGAAAGGGCCTCACCCCTCCACTTT. Protein sequence: CASSLERASPLHF.

The V gene is TRBV3-1 (or the pseudogene TRBV3-2), the J gene TRBJ1-2; TRBD1 matches at 7 bases. This CDR3 is built from 14 residues. Germline V CDR1 and CDR2: LGHDT, YNNKEL (reference sequence). V shed 4 bases and J 2 bases; nucleotides not matched to a gene: 4. This chain's CDR3 is CASSLETGNYGYTF. The CDR3 DNA reads as TGTGCCAGCAGCCTCGAGACAGGGAACTATGGCTACACCTTC.

This rearrangement joins TRBV5-1 to TRBJ2-5, with 8 bases fitting TRBD2. V gave up 0 bases and J gave up 1 base; unmatched junction bases: 2. CDR1 and CDR2 (germline): SGHRS, YFSETQ. This CDR3 contains 15 residues. The DNA for the CDR3 is TGCGCCAGCAGCTTGGTTCGGGGGGGCCAAGAGACCCAGTACTTC. Translation gives CASSLVRGGQETQYF.

The chain's CDR3 is CASGEGSGYYGYTF. CDR3 nucleotides: TGTGCCAGCGGAGAGGGGTCCGGTTACTATGGCTACACCTTC. V is TRBV9 and J is TRBJ1-2; D is possibly TRBD1 (5 bases). Germline values: CDR1 SGDLS, CDR2 YYNGEE. This CDR3 has 14 residues. V was clipped by 7 bases and J by 3 bases, with 16 bases between them.

The chain combines TRBV5-1 with TRBJ2-3; D is perhaps TRBD2 (5 bases). Germline CDR1 and CDR2: SGHRS and YFSETQ. The CDR3 runs to 15 residues. V dropped 6 bases and J dropped 0 bases, with 14 bases sitting between them. CDR3 region: CASISGNPSTDTQYF. In DNA form, the CDR3 reads TGCGCCAGCATAAGCGGTAACCCTAGCACAGATACGCAGTATTTT.